Reported below is one TCR beta chain. As yet, its antigen is unknown. The data belong to a study of Ad26.COV2.S vaccination and SARS-CoV-2 variants. About the research overall: Participants got Ad26.COV2.S intramuscularly, once or twice 56 days apart. Findings and caveats of the study: Individuals receiving vaccine had higher spike-specific TCR breadth than placebo recipients did. Breadth and depth estimates from TCRs may understate total T cell responses.

The table came from immunoSEQ multiplex PCR; TCRdb's copy has only in-frame clones and leaves some out. Seen here are about 350,000 clones, roughly 90% observed once, and the top ten hold around 10%. As to treatment: 15 to 20 received Ad26.COV2.S at low or high dose, single or two shots; 5 received placebo; per-sample allocation not given. Sampling happened 63 days after the first vaccine or placebo injection. Germline CDR1 LNHDA, CDR2 SQIVND (reference sequence). The ends were cut back, 3 bases at V and 4 bases at J, with 14 bases in the middle. CDR3 length: 15 amino acids. The chain joins TRBV19 to TRBJ2-3; no definite D call. Material: peripheral blood, obtained in a trial of Ad26.COV2.S vaccine versus placebo. The clonotype originates from a person between 18 and 65 years old who received the Ad26.COV2.S COVID-19 vaccine or a placebo. CDR3 amino acids: CASSIGAPGPDTQYF. The CDR3 region has the DNA TGTGCCAGTAGTATTGGAGCTCCAGGCCCAGATACGCAGTATTTT. Full variable domain (missing parts from reference TRBV19 and TRBJ2-3): DGGITQSPKYLFRKEGQNVTLSCEQNLNHDAMYWYRQDPGQGLRLIYYSQIVNDFQKGDIAEGYSVSREKKESFPLTVTSAQKNPTAFYLCASSIGAPGPDTQYFGPGTRLTVL.